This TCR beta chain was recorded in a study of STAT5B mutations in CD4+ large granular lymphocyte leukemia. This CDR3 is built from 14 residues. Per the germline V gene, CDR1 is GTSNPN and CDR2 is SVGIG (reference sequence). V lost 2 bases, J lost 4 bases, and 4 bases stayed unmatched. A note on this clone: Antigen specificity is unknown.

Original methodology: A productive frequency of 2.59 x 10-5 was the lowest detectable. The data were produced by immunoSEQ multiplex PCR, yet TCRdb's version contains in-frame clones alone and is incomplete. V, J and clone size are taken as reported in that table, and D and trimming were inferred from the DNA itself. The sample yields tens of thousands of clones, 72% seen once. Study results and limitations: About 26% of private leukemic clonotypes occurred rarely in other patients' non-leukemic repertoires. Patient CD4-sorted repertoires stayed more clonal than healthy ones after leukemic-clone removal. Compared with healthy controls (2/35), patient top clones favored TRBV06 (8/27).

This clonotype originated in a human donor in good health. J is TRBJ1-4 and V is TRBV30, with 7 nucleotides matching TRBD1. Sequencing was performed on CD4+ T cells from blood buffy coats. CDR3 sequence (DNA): TGTGCCTGGAGTTCCGGGACAGTTAATGAAAAACTGTTTTTT. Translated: CAWSSGTVNEKLFF.